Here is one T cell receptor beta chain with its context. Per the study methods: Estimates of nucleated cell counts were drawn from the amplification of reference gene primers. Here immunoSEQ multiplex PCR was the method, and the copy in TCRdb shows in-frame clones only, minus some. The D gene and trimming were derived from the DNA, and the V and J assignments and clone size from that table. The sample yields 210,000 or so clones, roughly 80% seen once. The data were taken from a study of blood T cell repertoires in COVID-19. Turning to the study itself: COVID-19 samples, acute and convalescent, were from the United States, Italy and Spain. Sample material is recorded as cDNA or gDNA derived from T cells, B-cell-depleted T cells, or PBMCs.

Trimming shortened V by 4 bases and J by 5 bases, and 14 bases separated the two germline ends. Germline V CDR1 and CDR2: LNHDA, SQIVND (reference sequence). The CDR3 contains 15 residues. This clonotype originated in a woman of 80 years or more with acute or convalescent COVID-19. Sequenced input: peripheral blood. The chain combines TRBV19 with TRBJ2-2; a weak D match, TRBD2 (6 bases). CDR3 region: CASSTGTRGTGELFF. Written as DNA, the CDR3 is TGTGCCAGTAGTACAGGGACTCGCGGGACCGGGGAGCTGTTTTTT.